These T cell receptor beta chains were read from a single sample in a study of identical twins. TCRdb fed the 5' RACE reads into MiXCR, producing one record per CDR3 protein. The table lists about 490,000 distinct CDR3 sequences, approximately 14% of them singletons, with 0.44% in the top ten. This sample was also put to use in a study of yellow fever vaccine responses in identical twins.

Sequences were obtained from CD4+ T cells sorted from blood. These receptor sequences come from a woman younger than 35 in good health. Each CDR3 is given with its conserved first and last residue. The D gene is left open where the match is weak. Only some rows state a clone size, as once, few, many or a class for expanded clones.

few | TRBJ1-1 | TRBD1 | TRBV10-3 | CAISDEGARTEAFF | TGTGCCATCAGTGACGAGGGGGCGCGAACTGAAGCTTTCTTT
- | TRBJ2-7 | - | TRBV12-3/TRBV12-4 | CASSLETGYEQYF | TGTGCCAGCAGTTTAGAAACAGGGTACGAGCAGTACTTC
- | TRBJ2-2 | TRBD1 | TRBV15 | CATSRDSTGYTGELFF | TGTGCCACCAGCAGAGATTCGACAGGGTACACCGGGGAGCTGTTTTTT
few | TRBJ2-1 | - | TRBV20-1 | CSASRHVYLGDEQFF | TGCAGTGCTTCCCGACACGTCTACCTGGGGGATGAGCAGTTCTTC
- | TRBJ2-7 | - | TRBV7-8 | CASSLMRESSYEQYF | TGTGCCAGCAGCTTAATGAGGGAAAGCTCCTACGAGCAGTACTTC
few | TRBJ2-1 | - | TRBV7-2 | CASSVDQFYNEQFF | TGTGCCAGCAGCGTGGACCAATTTTACAATGAGCAGTTCTTC
- | TRBJ1-1 | TRBD1 | TRBV20-1 | CSASRDRGMNTEAFF | TGCAGTGCGTCCCGGGACAGGGGGATGAACACTGAAGCTTTCTTT
- | TRBJ2-5 | - | TRBV5-1 | CASSPSGGRELRETQYF | TGCGCCAGCAGCCCTTCCGGGGGGCGGGAGCTAAGAGAGACCCAGTACTTC
few | TRBJ1-4 | - | TRBV4-2 | CASSQEGALEKLFF | TGTGCCAGCAGCCAAGAGGGGGCGCTTGAAAAACTGTTTTTT
once | TRBJ2-5 | - | TRBV11-2 | CASSRFGETQYF | TGTGCCAGCAGCCGCTTCGGAGAGACCCAGTACTTC
- | TRBJ2-2 | - | TRBV11-1 | CASSLLYGGELFF | TGTGCCAGCAGCTTACTCTACGGCGGGGAGCTGTTTTTT
- | TRBJ1-2 | - | TRBV28 | CAVQRAGYGYTF | TGTGCCGTCCAAAGGGCTGGCTATGGCTACACCTTC
- | TRBJ2-3 | TRBD1 | TRBV5-1 | CASSCNSGTEWNCTDTQYF | TGCGCCAGCAGCTGTAATTCCGGGACAGAGTGGAATTGCACAGATACGCAGTATTTT
- | TRBJ2-7 | - | TRBV10-3 | CAISAGNHEQYF | TGTGCCATCAGTGCAGGGAACCACGAGCAGTACTTC
few | TRBJ1-1 | - | TRBV12-3/TRBV12-4 | CASSSTTGRTEAFF | TGTGCCAGCAGTTCAACCACAGGGCGAACTGAAGCTTTCTTT
few | TRBJ1-6 | - | TRBV6-5 | CASARTANNSPLHF | TGTGCCAGCGCGCGGACAGCTAATAATTCACCCCTCCACTTT
few | TRBJ2-1 | TRBD2 | TRBV7-9 | CASSLFSAGGLDEQFF | TGTGCCAGCAGCTTATTTTCGGCGGGGGGGCTCGATGAGCAGTTCTTC
- | TRBJ1-1 | - | TRBV5-1 | CASNLGGRTEAFF | TGCGCCAGCAACTTGGGGGGGCGGACTGAAGCTTTCTTT
many | TRBJ2-2 | - | TRBV12-3/TRBV12-4 | CASCVLVLDGELFF | TGTGCCAGCTGTGTCTTAGTGCTGGACGGGGAGCTGTTTTTT
once | TRBJ2-1 | TRBD2 | TRBV10-3 | CAISERIAGGLGEQFF | TGTGCCATCAGTGAGAGGATAGCGGGGGGCCTGGGTGAGCAGTTCTTC
- | TRBJ2-3 | - | TRBV20-1 | CSATGAISTDTQYF | TGCAGTGCTACAGGGGCGATTAGCACAGATACGCAGTATTTT